This is a list of T cell receptor beta chains from one sample in a study of PD-1 blockade in classical Hodgkin lymphoma. Profiling relied on immunoSEQ multiplex PCR, and the TCRdb table lists in-frame clones only, not all of them. The sample yields roughly 90,000 clones, roughly 79% seen once. The sequencing used peripheral blood mononuclear cells (PBMCs), collected before the second cycle of nivolumab. The receptors originated from a human donor with classical Hodgkin lymphoma. The CDR3 runs from the conserved cysteine through the conserved F or W. The order of the fields is V gene, clone size, D gene, J gene, CDR3 protein, CDR3 DNA. The D gene is left open where the match is weak. Only part of the rows carry a size: once, few, many, or a class if the clone is expanded.

V: TRBV10-2; size: .; D: .; J: TRBJ1-4; CDR3: CASSEEGYSEKLFF; DNA: TGCGCCAGCAGTGAGGAGGGGTATTCTGAAAAACTGTTTTTT
V: TRBV5-1; size: .; D: .; J: TRBJ2-3; CDR3: CASSLSGDSTDTQYF; DNA: TGCGCCAGCAGCTTGTCGGGAGACAGCACAGATACGCAGTATTTT
V: TRBV5-8; size: .; D: .; J: TRBJ1-3; CDR3: CASSLGLSSGNTIYF; DNA: TGTGCCAGCAGCTTGGGGCTGAGCTCTGGAAACACCATATATTTT
V: TRBV9; size: .; D: .; J: TRBJ2-3; CDR3: CASSVSADTDTQYF; DNA: TGTGCCAGCAGCGTATCAGCGGACACAGATACGCAGTATTTT
V: TRBV5-6; size: .; D: .; J: TRBJ1-5; CDR3: CASSSQLGGQPQHF; DNA: TGTGCCAGCAGCTCTCAACTGGGGGGACAGCCCCAGCATTTT
V: TRBV30; size: few; D: .; J: TRBJ2-5; CDR3: CAWSSGAGQETQYF; DNA: TGTGCCTGGAGTTCGGGGGCAGGACAAGAGACCCAGTACTTC
V: TRBV9; size: once; D: .; J: TRBJ2-1; CDR3: CASSVTSPVGYNEQFF; DNA: TGTGCCAGCAGCGTTACTAGCCCCGTTGGGTACAATGAGCAGTTCTTC
V: TRBV19; size: .; D: TRBD2; J: TRBJ2-1; CDR3: CASSILAGLAGVTEQFF; DNA: TGTGCCAGTAGTATTCTAGCCGGACTAGCGGGAGTCACTGAGCAGTTCTTC
V: TRBV5-1; size: .; D: .; J: TRBJ2-5; CDR3: CASSYEGLTGETQYF; DNA: TGCGCCAGCAGTTACGAAGGGCTTACGGGGGAGACCCAGTACTTC
V: TRBV14; size: .; D: TRBD2; J: TRBJ2-1; CDR3: CASSQGLAVYNEQFF; DNA: TGTGCCAGCAGCCAAGGACTAGCAGTCTACAATGAGCAGTTCTTC
V: TRBV19; size: .; D: .; J: TRBJ2-5; CDR3: CATRGPSTGEEETQYF; DNA: TGTGCCACTAGAGGACCGTCGACGGGGGAGGAAGAGACCCAGTACTTC
V: TRBV5-1; size: .; D: .; J: TRBJ2-1; CDR3: CASSSGGPQNEQFF; DNA: TGCGCCAGCAGCTCAGGAGGGCCCCAGAATGAGCAGTTCTTC
V: TRBV6-1; size: .; D: .; J: TRBJ1-4; CDR3: CASSDPYEKLFF; DNA: TGTGCCAGCAGTGACCCCTATGAAAAACTGTTTTTT
V: TRBV19; size: .; D: .; J: TRBJ1-1; CDR3: CASSGHLNTEAFF; DNA: TGTGCCAGCAGTGGACACTTGAACACTGAAGCTTTCTTT
V: TRBV5-8; size: .; D: .; J: TRBJ2-7; CDR3: CASSSPPYEQYF; DNA: TGTGCCAGCAGCTCCCCACCCTACGAGCAGTACTTC
V: TRBV5-1; size: .; D: .; J: TRBJ2-1; CDR3: CASSLDTDNEQFF; DNA: TGCGCCAGCAGCTTGGATACGGACAATGAGCAGTTCTTC
V: TRBV7-2; size: .; D: .; J: TRBJ2-1; CDR3: CASSSPDWGSYNEQFF; DNA: TGTGCCAGCAGCTCCCCCGATTGGGGATCTTACAATGAGCAGTTCTTC
V: TRBV12-5; size: .; D: TRBD2; J: TRBJ2-5; CDR3: CASGLGLAVQETQYF; DNA: TGTGCTAGTGGTTTGGGGCTAGCGGTCCAAGAGACCCAGTACTTC
V: TRBV5-1; size: .; D: .; J: TRBJ1-2; CDR3: CASSPGDPLVYGYTF; DNA: TGCGCCAGCAGCCCGGGCGATCCCCTTGTCTATGGCTACACCTTC
V: TRBV19; size: .; D: TRBD2; J: TRBJ2-1; CDR3: CASSIDPLAGGLNEQFF; DNA: TGTGCCAGTAGTATAGATCCGCTAGCGGGAGGGTTGAATGAGCAGTTCTTC
V: TRBV18; size: .; D: TRBD2; J: TRBJ2-3; CDR3: CASSPGLAGTDTQYF; DNA: TGTGCCAGCTCGCCAGGACTAGCGGGCACAGATACGCAGTATTTT
V: TRBV2; size: .; D: .; J: TRBJ1-1; CDR3: CASSRAGTEAFF; DNA: TGTGCCAGCAGTCGGGCTGGGACTGAAGCTTTCTTT
V: TRBV10-3; size: .; D: TRBD2; J: TRBJ2-6; CDR3: CAISEKAGDPGANVLTF; DNA: TGTGCCATCAGTGAGAAGGCGGGAGATCCTGGGGCCAACGTCCTGACTTTC
V: TRBV18; size: .; D: .; J: TRBJ2-2; CDR3: CASSPINTGELFF; DNA: TGTGCCAGCTCACCCATCAACACCGGGGAGCTGTTTTTT
V: TRBV10-3; size: .; D: TRBD2; J: TRBJ2-7; CDR3: CASREDYEQYF; DNA: TGTGCCTCACGGGAGGACTACGAGCAGTACTTC
V: TRBV5-1; size: .; D: TRBD1; J: TRBJ2-1; CDR3: CASSLGQGGLNEQFF; DNA: TGCGCCAGCAGCCTCGGACAGGGAGGTCTCAATGAGCAGTTCTTC
V: TRBV11-2; size: .; D: .; J: TRBJ2-7; CDR3: CASSLGLAANYEQYF; DNA: TGTGCCAGCAGCTTAGGATTAGCGGCGAACTACGAGCAGTACTTC
V: TRBV11-2; size: .; D: TRBD1; J: TRBJ2-7; CDR3: CASSTPTGGWYEQYF; DNA: TGTGCCAGCAGCACCCCGACAGGGGGCTGGTACGAGCAGTACTTC
V: TRBV5-4; size: .; D: TRBD1; J: TRBJ2-7; CDR3: CASSRTGQLAYEQYF; DNA: TGTGCCAGCAGTCGTACGGGACAGTTGGCCTACGAGCAGTACTTC
V: TRBV27; size: .; D: TRBD2; J: TRBJ2-1; CDR3: CASSLAGSSGMLYNEQFF; DNA: TGTGCCAGCAGTTTAGCGGGGAGTAGCGGGATGCTCTACAATGAGCAGTTCTTC
V: TRBV15; size: .; D: .; J: TRBJ2-7; CDR3: CATSRDRGTGYFTYEQYF; DNA: TGTGCCACCAGCAGAGATAGGGGTACAGGATACTTTACCTACGAGCAGTACTTC
V: TRBV11-2; size: .; D: .; J: TRBJ2-1; CDR3: CASSETYESYNEQFF; DNA: TGTGCCAGCTCGGAGACATACGAGTCCTACAATGAGCAGTTCTTC
V: TRBV2; size: .; D: TRBD1; J: TRBJ2-7; CDR3: CASRGDRSSYEQYF; DNA: TGTGCCAGCAGGGGGGACAGGAGCTCCTACGAGCAGTACTTC
V: TRBV19; size: .; D: .; J: TRBJ1-2; CDR3: CASSASGGTNYGYTF; DNA: TGTGCCAGTAGTGCCTCGGGAGGGACTAACTATGGCTACACCTTC
V: TRBV5-1; size: .; D: TRBD2; J: TRBJ2-1; CDR3: CASSTGLAGGLYNEQFF; DNA: TGCGCCAGCAGTACGGGACTAGCGGGAGGGCTCTACAATGAGCAGTTCTTC
V: TRBV7-6; size: .; D: TRBD2; J: TRBJ2-5; CDR3: CASSLVGGDYARETQYF; DNA: TGTGCCAGCAGCTTAGTTGGGGGGGACTATGCGAGAGAGACCCAGTACTTC
V: TRBV28; size: .; D: TRBD1; J: TRBJ2-7; CDR3: CASSLPDRVYEQYF; DNA: TGTGCCAGCAGTCTCCCTGACAGGGTGTACGAGCAGTACTTC
V: TRBV7-2; size: .; D: TRBD2; J: TRBJ2-7; CDR3: CASSRDYPYEQYF; DNA: TGTGCCAGCAGCCGGGACTATCCTTACGAGCAGTACTTC
V: TRBV4-3; size: .; D: TRBD2; J: TRBJ2-7; CDR3: CASSAGLAGAYEQYF; DNA: TGCGCCAGCAGCGCAGGACTAGCGGGAGCCTACGAGCAGTACTTC
V: TRBV19; size: .; D: TRBD2; J: TRBJ2-7; CDR3: CASSSTSGSSYEQYF; DNA: TGTGCCAGTAGTAGCACTAGCGGGAGCTCCTACGAGCAGTACTTC
V: TRBV19; size: .; D: TRBD1; J: TRBJ1-5; CDR3: CASSATGAREGAQHF; DNA: TGTGCCAGTAGTGCGACAGGGGCACGGGAAGGGGCCCAGCATTTT
V: TRBV18; size: .; D: TRBD1; J: TRBJ2-7; CDR3: CASSPSTGNGEQYF; DNA: TGTGCCAGCTCACCATCGACAGGGAATGGCGAGCAGTACTTC
V: TRBV7-2; size: .; D: .; J: TRBJ2-1; CDR3: CASSPAPRDYNEQFF; DNA: TGTGCCAGCAGCCCGGCCCCGAGGGACTACAATGAGCAGTTCTTC
V: TRBV7-2; size: .; D: TRBD2; J: TRBJ2-7; CDR3: CASSLRTSISYEQYF; DNA: TGTGCCAGCAGCTTAAGGACTAGCATTTCCTACGAGCAGTACTTC
V: TRBV15; size: .; D: TRBD2; J: TRBJ2-3; CDR3: CATSRGSSGRLDTQYF; DNA: TGTGCCACCAGCAGAGGGTCTAGCGGGAGGTTAGATACGCAGTATTTT
V: TRBV27; size: .; D: TRBD1; J: TRBJ1-1; CDR3: CASSLGTGPTEAFF; DNA: TGTGCCAGCAGTTTAGGGACAGGGCCCACTGAAGCTTTCTTT
V: TRBV7-9; size: .; D: TRBD2; J: TRBJ2-7; CDR3: CASSHFAGGISYEQYF; DNA: TGTGCCAGCAGCCATTTTGCGGGAGGGATCTCCTACGAGCAGTACTTC
V: TRBV7-8; size: .; D: .; J: TRBJ1-2; CDR3: CASSLVGYGYTF; DNA: TGTGCCAGCAGCTTAGTTGGGTATGGCTACACCTTC
V: TRBV6-1; size: .; D: TRBD1; J: TRBJ2-5; CDR3: CASSDPGTGQETQYF; DNA: TGTGCCAGCAGTGACCCCGGGACAGGTCAAGAGACCCAGTACTTC
V: TRBV6-5; size: .; D: .; J: TRBJ2-5; CDR3: CASSYGTGGETQYF; DNA: TGTGCCAGCAGTTACGGGACGGGTGGGGAGACCCAGTACTTC
V: TRBV29-1; size: .; D: .; J: TRBJ2-3; CDR3: CSVRASSGAGDTQYF; DNA: TGCAGCGTTAGAGCGTCGTCGGGAGCTGGAGATACGCAGTATTTT
V: TRBV9; size: .; D: TRBD1; J: TRBJ2-2; CDR3: CASSPGQGDTGELFF; DNA: TGTGCCAGCAGCCCCGGACAGGGCGACACCGGGGAGCTGTTTTTT
V: TRBV7-6; size: .; D: TRBD1; J: TRBJ2-1; CDR3: CASTTAGTGSRNEQFF; DNA: TGTGCCAGCACCACGGCCGGGACAGGGTCCCGCAATGAGCAGTTCTTC
V: TRBV4-1; size: few; D: .; J: TRBJ2-3; CDR3: CASSQEPTMPSTDTQYF; DNA: TGCGCCAGCAGCCAAGAGCCGACTATGCCCAGCACAGATACGCAGTATTTT
V: TRBV28; size: .; D: .; J: TRBJ2-5; CDR3: CASSLAGVGTQYF; DNA: TGTGCCAGCAGTTTAGCTGGAGTCGGGACCCAGTACTTC
V: TRBV5-8; size: .; D: TRBD1; J: TRBJ2-2; CDR3: CARSRGPQGANTGELFF; DNA: TGTGCCAGATCCCGAGGACCACAGGGGGCGAACACCGGGGAGCTGTTTTTT